One sample yielded the 9 T cell receptor delta chains listed below, sequenced in a study of Vδ1+ human thymocytes. Points from the study as a whole: In the thymus, TRG and TRD repertoires looked highly polyclonal with Gaussian CDR3 lengths.

No antigens are known for them. Extracted RNA was reverse transcribed into cDNA. CDR3 amplicons came from multiplex PCR with pooled V-gene forward and constant-region reverse primers. TCRdb reran clone calling via CATT on the multiplex PCR reads. This sample has more than 45,000 delta-chain clones; roughly 16% occur once, and the top ten carry about 0.4%. The sequenced sample was Vdelta1+ gamma-delta thymocytes from the thymus. Described subset: FACS-sorted CD3+ TCRalphabeta- TCRVdelta1+ TCRVdelta2- thymocytes. The receptors here all came from a girl less than two years old who had congenital heart surgery.

This clone has a handful of counts. J is TRDJ1 and V is TRDV1, with D perhaps TRDD2 (8 bases). V was cut by 4 bases and J by 2 bases, with 32 bases left in between. The CDR3 contains 21 residues. CDR1 TSWWSYY and CDR2 QGS come from the germline V gene. This CDR3 reads CALGGQPSYNVGGLTTDKLIF. The DNA for the CDR3 is TGTGCTCTTGGGGGGCAGCCTTCCTATAATGTTGGGGGACTAACAACCGATAAACTCATCTTT.

The chain recombines TRDV1 with TRDJ1; TRDD3 agrees at 7 bases. The V segment lost 7 bases and the J segment 0 bases; nucleotides outside the gene matches: 11. The germline gives CDR1 TSWWSYY, CDR2 QGS. CDR3 length: 16 amino acids. CDR3 sequence reads: CALVLPGGYNTDKLIF. The CDR3 DNA sequence: TGTGCTCTTGTACTACCTGGGGGCTACAACACCGATAAACTCATCTTT.

The chain is built from TRDV1 and TRDJ1; unclear D gene. The CDR3 runs 15 residues. Between the trimmed V and J ends, which lost 3 bases and 4 bases, there was a span of 15 bases. Germline V gene sequence: CDR1 TSWWSYY, CDR2 QGS. CDR3 coding DNA: TGTGCTCTTGGGGACCGACGCAATCTCCGCGATAAACTCATCTTT. Amino acids: CALGDRRNLRDKLIF.

This clone came up a few times. The V call is TRDV1, the J call TRDJ1; 11 bases line up with TRDD3. V dropped 5 bases and J dropped 0; count of bases not matched to a gene: 8. Germline CDR1 and CDR2: TSWWSYY and QGS. The CDR3 spans 17 residues. The CDR3 coding sequence is TGTGCTCTTGGGAAAAGGGTACTGGGGGATAACACCGATAAACTCATCTTT. It encodes CALGKRVLGDNTDKLIF.

V and J are TRDV1 and TRDJ1; 9 bases are shared with TRDD3. The germline V gene has CDR1 TSWWSYY and CDR2 QGS. V was clipped by 2 bases and J by 4 bases; unmatched bases: 32. The CDR3 spans 24 residues. The CDR3 nucleotides read TGTGCTCTTGGGGAAATTCCCTTGAGGACGTGGGGGAGTCTTCAGGGGGATACAAGCGATAAACTCATCTTT. This translates into CALGEIPLRTWGSLQGDTSDKLIF.

This clone was seen at least ten times. This chain joins TRDV2 and TRDJ1, with 9 bases fitting TRDD3. The germline V gene encodes CDR1 GEAIGNYY and CDR2 EKD. With 3 bases clipped from V and 3 bases from J, the junction kept 4 bases outside the gene matches. The CDR3 spans 14 residues. The CDR3 spells CACDGGYHADKLIF. The DNA of the CDR3 is TGTGCCTGTGACGGGGGATACCATGCCGATAAACTCATCTTT.

This sequence joins TRDV1 and TRDJ1, with 10 bases fitting TRDD3. Germline V gives CDR1 TSWWSYY, CDR2 QGS. Trimming took 5 bases from V and 3 from J; bases not matched to a gene: 9. The CDR3 is 16 amino acids. For the CDR3, the DNA is TGTGCTCTTGGGAACCTACTGGGGGATTACGCCGATAAACTCATCTTT. Translating it yields CALGNLLGDYADKLIF.

The V call is TRDV1, the J call TRDJ1; D is possibly TRDD2 or TRDD3 (6 bases each). V was pared by 3 bases and J by 2 bases, with 25 bases between. In germline, CDR1 is TSWWSYY, CDR2 QGS. This CDR3 is 19 amino acids long. This CDR3 reads CALGELGWSSLPGTDKLIF. As DNA, the CDR3 is TGTGCTCTTGGGGAGCTGGGGTGGTCCAGCCTTCCGGGGACCGATAAACTCATCTTT.

Remarks on this clone: Compared with germline, one end of the junction differs, possibly owing to a read error. V is TRDV2 and J is TRDJ1; 8 bases line up with TRDD3. The CDR3 has 16 amino acids. Germline CDR1 and CDR2: GEAIGNYY and EKD. CDR3 sequence reads: CACVPSAGGDTDKLTF. Here the CDR3 DNA reads TGTGCCTGTGTCCCCAGTGCTGGGGGAGACACCGATAAACTCACCTTT.